What follows describes a single T cell receptor beta chain. The entry originates in a study of T cells in Graves' hyperthyroidism and ophthalmopathy. Patients between 18 and 65 years old had hyperthyroidism, newly diagnosed and lasting under 2 months. Those patients with uncontrolled infection, other autoimmune disease, pregnancy or lactation were excluded. The CDR3 runs 15 residues. V lost 8 bases and J lost 7; bases outside the gene matches: 14. From RNA transcripts, TCR beta CDR3 regions were amplified. RT-PCR in the first round (using the HTBI primer set) targeted the TCR CDR3. TCRdb re-called the multiplex PCR reads with MiXCR, one entry per CDR3 protein. The sample includes hundreds of thousands of distinct CDR3 sequences, roughly a third of them seen just once.

This TCR was sampled from a middle-aged woman with Graves' hyperthyroidism. The J gene is TRBJ1-5, the V gene TRBV12-3 or TRBV12-4; 7 bases fit TRBD1. The specimen was blood. The CDR3 DNA reads TGTGCCAGCGGTTCAACGACAGGGTGGGAGCAGCCCCAGCATTTT. It yields the protein CASGSTTGWEQPQHF.